This T cell receptor (beta chain) is drawn from a study of cytotoxic CD8 clonotypes in ibrutinib-treated CLL. Findings and limits, study-wide: Clonality went higher at ibrutinib response and then dropped back toward baseline at progression.

In regard to this clone: No antigen is known for it.

Using immunoSEQ multiplex PCR, the repertoire was profiled, and TCRdb retains in-frame clones only, with some absent. The sample has some 130,000 clones, under 95% seen once. V was shortened by 10 bases and J by 4 bases, with 18 bases between the two germline ends. There are 14 residues in the CDR3. Germline-derived CDR1 and CDR2 are MDHEN and SYDVKM. The genes are TRBV28 and TRBJ2-3; possible D gene TRBD2, 6 bases. The sample consisted of PBMCs, taken after 12 months of ibrutinib treatment. The receptor's source is a human donor with chronic lymphocytic leukemia. The CDR3: CAMEEGGNSDTQYF. The DNA for the CDR3 is TGTGCCATGGAAGAGGGCGGGAACTCAGATACGCAGTATTTT.